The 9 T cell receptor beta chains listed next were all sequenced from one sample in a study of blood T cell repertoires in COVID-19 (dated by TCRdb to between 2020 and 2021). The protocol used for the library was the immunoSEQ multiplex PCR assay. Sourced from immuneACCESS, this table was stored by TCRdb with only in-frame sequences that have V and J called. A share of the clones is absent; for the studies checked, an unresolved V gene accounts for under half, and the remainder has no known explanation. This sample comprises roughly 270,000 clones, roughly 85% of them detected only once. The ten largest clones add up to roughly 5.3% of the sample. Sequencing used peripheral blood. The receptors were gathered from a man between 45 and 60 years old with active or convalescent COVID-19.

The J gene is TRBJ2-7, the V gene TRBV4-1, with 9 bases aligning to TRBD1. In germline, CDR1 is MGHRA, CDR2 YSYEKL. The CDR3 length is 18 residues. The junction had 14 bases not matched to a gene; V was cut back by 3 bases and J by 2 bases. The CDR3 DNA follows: TGCGCCAGCAGCCAGTGGGCTTACCGGGACAGGGCACCCTACGAGCAGTACTTC. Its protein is CASSQWAYRDRAPYEQYF.

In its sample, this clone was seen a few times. This CDR3 reads CASRRTGLGNTIYF. CDR3 DNA sequence: TGTGCCAGTAGGAGGACAGGGCTGGGAAACACCATATATTTT. V and J are TRBV19 and TRBJ1-3; TRBD1 matches at 8 bases. CDR3 length: 14 amino acids. Germline-derived CDR1 and CDR2 are LNHDA and SQIVND (reference sequence). The V segment lost 6 bases and the J segment 4 bases; nucleotides outside the gene matches: 5.

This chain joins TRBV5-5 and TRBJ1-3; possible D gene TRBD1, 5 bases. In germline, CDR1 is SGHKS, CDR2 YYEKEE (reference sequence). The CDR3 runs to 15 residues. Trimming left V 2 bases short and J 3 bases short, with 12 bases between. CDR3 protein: CASSFESGFGNTIYF. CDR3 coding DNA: TGTGCCAGCAGCTTCGAATCAGGGTTTGGAAACACCATATATTTT.

DNA of the CDR3: TGTGCCAGTAGCCCCGGACTAGCGGGAGCTAGGGAGACCCAGTACTTC. Translated, it gives CASSPGLAGARETQYF. The rearrangement uses TRBV19 and TRBJ2-5; the match to TRBD2 covers 13 bases. This CDR3 is 16 amino acids long. Losses at the gene ends were 6 bases for V and 5 bases for J; bases not matched to a gene: 9. Germline values: CDR1 LNHDA, CDR2 SQIVND (reference sequence).

The CDR3 reads CASSEGGGYEQYF. CDR3 bases: TGCGCCAGCTCCGAAGGCGGTGGCTACGAGCAGTACTTC. The chain uses TRBV5-1 and TRBJ2-7, with D hard to call. The CDR3 has 13 amino acids. V was clipped by 7 bases and J by 3 bases, with 14 bases between them. Germline V lookup: CDR1 SGHRS, CDR2 YFSETQ.

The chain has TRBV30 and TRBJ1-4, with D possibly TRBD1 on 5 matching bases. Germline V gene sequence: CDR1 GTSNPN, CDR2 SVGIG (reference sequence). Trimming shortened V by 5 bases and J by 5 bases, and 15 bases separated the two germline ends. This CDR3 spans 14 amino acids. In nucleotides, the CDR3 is TGTGCCTGGGCACTGGGGGGAAGAAATGAAAAACTGTTTTTT. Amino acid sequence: CAWALGGRNEKLFF.

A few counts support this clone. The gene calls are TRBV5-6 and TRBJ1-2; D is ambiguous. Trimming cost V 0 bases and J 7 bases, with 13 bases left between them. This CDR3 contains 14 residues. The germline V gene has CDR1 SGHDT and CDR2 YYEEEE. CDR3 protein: CASSLGAKLSGYTF. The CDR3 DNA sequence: TGTGCCAGCAGCTTGGGGGCGAAGCTATCTGGCTACACCTTC. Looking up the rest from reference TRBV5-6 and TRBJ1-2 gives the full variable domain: DAGVTQSPTHLIKTRGQQVTLRCSPKSGHDTVSWYQQALGQGPQFIFQYYEEEERQRGNFPDRFSGHQFPNYSSELNVNALLLGDSALYLCASSLGAKLSGYTFGSGTRLTVV.

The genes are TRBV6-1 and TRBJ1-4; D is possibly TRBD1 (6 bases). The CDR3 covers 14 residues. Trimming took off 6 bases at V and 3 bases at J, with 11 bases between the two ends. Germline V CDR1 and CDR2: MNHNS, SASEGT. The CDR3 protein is CASSLQGPNEKLFF. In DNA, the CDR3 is TGTGCCAGCAGCTTACAGGGCCCTAATGAAAAACTGTTTTTT.

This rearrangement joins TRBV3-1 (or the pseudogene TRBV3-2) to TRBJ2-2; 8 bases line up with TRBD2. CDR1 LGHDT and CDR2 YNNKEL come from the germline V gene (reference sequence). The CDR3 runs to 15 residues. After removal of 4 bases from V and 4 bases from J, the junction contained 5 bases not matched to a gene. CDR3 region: CASSLGLGATGELFF. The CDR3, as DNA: TGTGCCAGCAGCCTGGGACTAGGAGCCACCGGGGAGCTGTTTTTT.